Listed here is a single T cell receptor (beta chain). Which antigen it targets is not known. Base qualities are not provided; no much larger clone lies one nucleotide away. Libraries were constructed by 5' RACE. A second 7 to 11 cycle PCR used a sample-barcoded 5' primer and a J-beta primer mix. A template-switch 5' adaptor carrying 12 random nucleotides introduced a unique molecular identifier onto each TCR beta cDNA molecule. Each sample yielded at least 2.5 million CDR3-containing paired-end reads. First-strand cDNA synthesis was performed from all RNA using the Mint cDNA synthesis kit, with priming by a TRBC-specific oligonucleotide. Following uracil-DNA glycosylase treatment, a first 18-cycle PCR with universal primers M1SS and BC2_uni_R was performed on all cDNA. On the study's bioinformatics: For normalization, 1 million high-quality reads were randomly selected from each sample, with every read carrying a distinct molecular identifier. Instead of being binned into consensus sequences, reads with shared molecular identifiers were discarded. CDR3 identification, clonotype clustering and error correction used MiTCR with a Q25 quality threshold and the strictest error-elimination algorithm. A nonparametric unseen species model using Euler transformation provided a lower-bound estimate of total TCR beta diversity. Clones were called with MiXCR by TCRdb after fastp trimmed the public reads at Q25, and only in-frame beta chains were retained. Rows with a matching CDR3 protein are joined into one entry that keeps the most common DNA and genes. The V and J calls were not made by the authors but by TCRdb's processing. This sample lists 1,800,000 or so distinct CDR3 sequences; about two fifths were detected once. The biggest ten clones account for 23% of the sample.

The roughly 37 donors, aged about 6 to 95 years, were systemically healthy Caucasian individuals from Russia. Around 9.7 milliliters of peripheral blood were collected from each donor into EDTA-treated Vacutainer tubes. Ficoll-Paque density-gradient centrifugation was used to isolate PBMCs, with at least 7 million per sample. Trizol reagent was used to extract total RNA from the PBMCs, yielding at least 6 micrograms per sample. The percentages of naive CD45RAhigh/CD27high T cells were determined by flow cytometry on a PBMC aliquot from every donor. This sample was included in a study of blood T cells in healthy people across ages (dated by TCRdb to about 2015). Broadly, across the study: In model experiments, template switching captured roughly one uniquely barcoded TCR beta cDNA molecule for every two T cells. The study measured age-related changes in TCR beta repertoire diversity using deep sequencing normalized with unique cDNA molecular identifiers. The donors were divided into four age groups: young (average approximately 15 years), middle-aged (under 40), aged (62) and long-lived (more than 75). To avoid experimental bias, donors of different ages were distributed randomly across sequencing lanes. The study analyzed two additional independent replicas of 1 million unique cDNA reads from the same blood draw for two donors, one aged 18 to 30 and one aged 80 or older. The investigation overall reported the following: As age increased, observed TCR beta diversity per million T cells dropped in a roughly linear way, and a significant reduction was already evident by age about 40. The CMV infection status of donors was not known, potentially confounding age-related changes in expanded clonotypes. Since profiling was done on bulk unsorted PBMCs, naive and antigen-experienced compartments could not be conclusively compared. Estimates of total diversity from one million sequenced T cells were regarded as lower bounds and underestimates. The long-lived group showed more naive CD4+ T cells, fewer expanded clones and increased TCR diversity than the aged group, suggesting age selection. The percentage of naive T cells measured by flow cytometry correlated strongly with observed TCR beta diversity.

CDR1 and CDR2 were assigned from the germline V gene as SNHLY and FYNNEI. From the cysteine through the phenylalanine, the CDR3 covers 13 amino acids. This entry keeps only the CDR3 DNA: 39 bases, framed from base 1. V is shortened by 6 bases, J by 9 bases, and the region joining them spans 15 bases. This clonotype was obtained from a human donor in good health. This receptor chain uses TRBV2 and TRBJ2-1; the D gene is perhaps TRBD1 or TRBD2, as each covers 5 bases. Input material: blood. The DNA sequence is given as TGTGCCAGCAGCCGTCCGGGACCTGCTGAGCAGTTCTTC. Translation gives CASSRPGPAEQFF.